These 21 T cell receptor beta chains came from one sample sequenced in a study of T cell changes during pregnancy in multiple sclerosis. Produced via immunoSEQ multiplex PCR; TCRdb's table is partial and in-frame only. The sample lists about 64,000 clones; around nine tenths were seen once. Source: peripheral blood, taken in the second trimester of pregnancy. The origin of the receptors is a female donor with multiple sclerosis, enrolled in a pregnancy study.

This clone came up once. The J gene is TRBJ2-3, the V gene TRBV4-1; the D gene is possibly TRBD2 (6 bases). The V and J ends lost 3 bases and 8 bases respectively, with 15 bases between them. CDR3 length equals 14 residues. From germline, CDR1 is MGHRA and CDR2 YSYEKL. The CDR3 DNA sequence: TGCGCCAGCAGCCAGGGGGGATCTAGCGTTACGCAGTATTTT. Residues: CASSQGGSSVTQYF.

The rearrangement joins TRBV9 to TRBJ2-7; tentative D call: TRBD1 (5 bases). V lost 3 bases, J lost 7 bases, and 17 bases lay in between. From germline, CDR1 is SGDLS and CDR2 YYNGEE. CDR3 length: 14 residues. The CDR3 here is CASSATGSSREQYF. CDR3 bases: TGTGCCAGCAGCGCTACAGGTTCTTCTCGTGAGCAGTACTTC.

The chain carries TRBV7-8 and TRBJ1-5, with TRBD1 matching 8 bases. With V trimmed by 5 bases and J by 5 bases, 11 bases remained unmatched. The CDR3 totals 16 residues. Germline assignment: CDR1 SGHVS and CDR2 FQNEAQ. As DNA, the CDR3 is TGTGCCAGCAGCCCTGGACAGGGTGCTGGGGATCAGCCCCAGCATTTT. It codes for CASSPGQGAGDQPQHF.

The J gene is TRBJ2-1, the V gene TRBV7-3; 8 bases line up with TRBD1. J was trimmed by 4 bases and V by 7 bases; bases with no gene match: 6. The length of the CDR3 is 14 residues. CDR1 SGHTA and CDR2 FQGTGA come from the germline V gene. The CDR3 loop is CASKPGQAYNEQFF. CDR3 bases: TGTGCCAGCAAGCCGGGACAGGCATACAATGAGCAGTTCTTC.

The CDR3 loop is CASSVSGSETQYF. CDR3 coding DNA: TGTGCCAGCAGTGTTAGCGGGAGCGAGACCCAGTACTTC. The chain uses TRBV27 and TRBJ2-5; 9 bases match TRBD2. With 5 bases clipped from V and 5 bases from J, the junction kept 3 bases outside the gene matches. Germline lookup yields CDR1 MNHEY and CDR2 SMNVEV (reference sequence). The CDR3 is 13 residues long.

This clone was recorded once. The chain uses TRBV19 and TRBJ2-7, with D possibly being TRBD1 (6 bases). The CDR3 contains 14 residues. V dropped 10 bases and J dropped 0 bases, with 16 bases sitting between them. Per the germline V gene, CDR1 is LNHDA and CDR2 is SQIVND (reference sequence). The CDR3 reads CATSSGASSYEQYF. The CDR3 DNA reads TGTGCCACTTCCTCAGGGGCTAGCTCCTACGAGCAGTACTTC.

The chain carries TRBV5-4 and TRBJ1-2; the D is unclear. V shed 2 bases and J shed 4 bases, with 12 bases lying between them. CDR1 SGHNT and CDR2 YYREEE come from the germline V gene (reference sequence). The CDR3 extends over 14 amino acids. Written as DNA, the CDR3 is TGTGCCAGCAGCTTAACCACTGGGAGCTATGGCTACACCTTC. Protein: CASSLTTGSYGYTF.

V usage is TRBV29-1 and J usage is TRBJ2-3, with TRBD2 as a possible D gene (6 bases). The V end lost 1 base, the J end lost 4 bases, and 18 bases lay between the germline ends. The CDR3 is 16 amino acids. CDR1 is SQVTM, CDR2 ANQGSEA, per germline. The CDR3 nucleotides are TGCAGCGTTGAAGGGGCTAGCGCCAGGGCGGCAGATACGCAGTATTTT. Its protein product is CSVEGASARAADTQYF.

The chain recombines TRBV7-2 with TRBJ2-1, with D possibly matching TRBD1 (6 bases). This CDR3 is 14 amino acids long. V lost 0 bases, J lost 6 bases, and 9 bases lay in between. The V gene's germline CDR1 is SGHTA and CDR2 FQGNSA. The CDR3, as DNA: TGTGCCAGCAGCTTAGCGCGAGGGGGCAATGAGCAGTTCTTC. It is translated as CASSLARGGNEQFF.

This chain uses TRBV5-6 with TRBJ2-5; 7 bases fit TRBD2. CDR1 is SGHDT, CDR2 YYEEEE, per germline. Trimming took 3 bases from V and 6 from J; bases not matched to a gene: 14. This CDR3 is built from 16 residues. The DNA of the CDR3 is TGTGCCAGCAGCTCCCGTAACGGGAGGCGCTGGCAGACCCAGTACTTC. Protein sequence: CASSSRNGRRWQTQYF.

This clone was seen only a few times. The genes are TRBV7-3 and TRBJ2-1, with D possibly being TRBD2 (5 bases). The V gene's germline CDR1 is SGHTA and CDR2 FQGTGA. V gave up 6 bases and J gave up 5 bases, with 11 bases separating them. The CDR3 loop spans 13 amino acids. The CDR3 DNA reads as TGTGCCAGCAGTTTGGACTTAAACAATGAGCAGTTCTTC. This gives the protein CASSLDLNNEQFF.

The V and J genes are TRBV19 and TRBJ1-6; 9 nucleotides line up with TRBD1. The V gene's germline CDR1 is LNHDA and CDR2 SQIVND (reference sequence). V lost 8 bases, J lost 10 bases, and 6 bases stayed unmatched. This CDR3 has 13 amino acids. The CDR3 loop reads CASAGTGISPLHF. For the CDR3, the DNA is TGTGCCAGTGCCGGGACAGGGATCTCACCCCTCCACTTT.

CDR3 in DNA: TGTGCCAGCAGCCTCGCGGGACTAGCGGTCAATGAGCAGTTCTTC. Residues: CASSLAGLAVNEQFF. This chain connects TRBV4-2 to TRBJ2-1; 11 positions match TRBD2. The CDR3 is 15 amino acids. With 4 bases clipped from V and 6 bases from J, the junction kept 5 bases outside the gene matches. The germline CDR1 and CDR2 sequences are LGHNA and YNFKEQ.

This clone was counted a single time. The gene calls are TRBV4-1 and TRBJ1-5, with D maybe TRBD1 (5 bases). Germline CDR1 is MGHRA and CDR2 is YSYEKL. Trimming cost V 0 bases and J 4 bases, with 13 bases left between them. CDR3 length: 16 residues. The CDR3 nucleotides are TGCGCCAGCAGCCAAGAAGGGGCAGGAGAGAATCAGCCCCAGCATTTT. Translation gives CASSQEGAGENQPQHF.

The rearrangement joins TRBV6-5 to TRBJ2-3; possible D gene TRBD1, 5 bases. Germline V gene data show CDR1 as MNHEY and CDR2 as SVGAGI. The V end lost 5 bases, the J end lost 6 bases, and 9 bases lay between the germline ends. The CDR3 is 12 amino acids. As DNA, the CDR3 is TGTGCCAGCAGTAAGGGGCTGGATACGCAGTATTTT. As protein: CASSKGLDTQYF.

This clone was detected only once. The rearrangement uses TRBV28 and TRBJ1-1, with TRBD1 as a possible D gene (5 bases). CDR1 MDHEN and CDR2 SYDVKM come from the germline V gene. Trimming cost V 3 bases and J 1 base, with 9 bases left between them. The CDR3 contains 14 residues. CDR3 residues: CASSLGQGNTEAFF. The DNA of the CDR3 is TGTGCCAGCAGTTTGGGGCAGGGGAACACTGAAGCTTTCTTT.

The chain combines TRBV30 with TRBJ2-7, with TRBD1 matching over 8 bases. Germline CDR1 and CDR2: GTSNPN and SVGIG (reference sequence). The CDR3 extends over 14 amino acids. The ends lost 4 bases at V and 0 bases at J; junction bases unmatched: 5. The CDR3 DNA sequence: TGTGCCTGGACGACAGGGGTTTTCTCCTACGAGCAGTACTTC. This codes for CAWTTGVFSYEQYF.

The rearrangement joins TRBV18 to TRBJ2-3; D uncertain. From germline, CDR1 is KGHSH and CDR2 LQKENI. The CDR3 loop spans 16 amino acids. The germline V and J ends were trimmed by 0 bases and 0 bases, with 10 bases remaining between them. The CDR3 here is CASSPPGRSSTDTQYF. DNA for the CDR3: TGTGCCAGCTCACCACCCGGCAGGTCTAGCACAGATACGCAGTATTTT. The full variable domain, in which reference TRBV18 and TRBJ2-3 provide the parts outside the CDR3, is NAGVMQNPRHLVRRRGQEARLRCSPMKGHSHVYWYRQLPEEGLKFMVYLQKENIIDESGMPKERFSAEFPKEGPSILRIQQVVRGDSAAYFCASSPPGRSSTDTQYFGPGTRLTVL.

This chain connects TRBV5-1 to TRBJ1-2; 12 positions agree with TRBD1. V trimming: 4 bases; J trimming: 8 bases; junction bases outside the gene matches: 15. This CDR3 has 17 amino acids. Germline V gene sequence: CDR1 SGHRS, CDR2 YFSETQ. CDR3 in DNA: TGCGCCAGCAGCCCCGTACCCCCAGGGACAGGGGGCGTCGGCTACACCTTC. Translating it yields CASSPVPPGTGGVGYTF.

J is TRBJ2-2 and V is TRBV7-2; D perhaps matches TRBD1 (5 bases). The CDR3 covers 15 residues. CDR1 SGHTA and CDR2 FQGNSA come from the germline V gene. The germline V and J ends were trimmed by 4 bases and 9 bases, with 18 bases remaining between them. The DNA of the CDR3 is TGTGCCAGCAGCTCAGACGGCAGGGAAGCGCGGGAGCTGTTTTTT. This encodes CASSSDGREARELFF.

This clone was found a few times. The V and J genes are TRBV6-1 and TRBJ2-5; TRBD1 agrees at 10 bases. V shed 4 bases and J 4 bases; nucleotides not matched to a gene: 12. CDR3 length: 17 residues. Germline V gene data show CDR1 as MNHNS and CDR2 as SASEGT. The CDR3 loop reads CASSARSGQGFGETQYF. For the CDR3, the DNA is TGTGCCAGCAGTGCCCGATCGGGACAGGGGTTCGGAGAGACCCAGTACTTC.